This TCR beta chain was recorded in a study of T cells in Graves' hyperthyroidism and ophthalmopathy. Amplified TCR beta CDR3 regions came from RNA transcripts. Researchers ran a first-round RT-PCR on the TCR CDR3 using the HTBI primer set. TCRdb re-called the multiplex PCR reads through MiXCR, storing one row per CDR3 protein. The sample records over 500,000 distinct CDR3 sequences, about 15% being singletons. Each 10 ml fresh peripheral blood draw supplied the PBMCs. Study results and limitations: Among thyroid clonotypes expanded above 0.001, most also appeared in blood. Model-based prediction identified ophthalmopathy a median about 6 months prior to its onset.

This clonotype showed up many times. Its antigen is currently unknown. The CDR3 sequence is 15 residues long. V lost 6 bases, J lost 2 bases, and 15 bases lay in between. The TCR was taken from a young woman with Graves' ophthalmopathy. This chain connects TRBV12-3 or TRBV12-4 to TRBJ2-3, with D possibly matching TRBD1 (5 bases). The sequencing input was blood. The CDR3 here is CASSPLRALTDTQYF. Written as DNA, the CDR3 is TGTGCCAGCAGCCCACTCAGGGCCCTCACAGATACGCAGTATTTT.